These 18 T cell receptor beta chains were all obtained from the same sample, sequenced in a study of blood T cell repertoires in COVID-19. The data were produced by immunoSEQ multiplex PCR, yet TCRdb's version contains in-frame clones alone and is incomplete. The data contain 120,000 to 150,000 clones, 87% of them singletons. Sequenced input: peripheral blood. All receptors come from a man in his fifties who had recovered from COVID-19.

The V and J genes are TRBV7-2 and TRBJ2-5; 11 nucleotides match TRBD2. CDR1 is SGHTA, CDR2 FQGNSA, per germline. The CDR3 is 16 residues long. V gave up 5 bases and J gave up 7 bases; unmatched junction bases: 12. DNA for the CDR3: TGTGCCAGCAGCACCTCTAGCGGGGGGATTCTGGGGACCCAGTACTTC. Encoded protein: CASSTSSGGILGTQYF.

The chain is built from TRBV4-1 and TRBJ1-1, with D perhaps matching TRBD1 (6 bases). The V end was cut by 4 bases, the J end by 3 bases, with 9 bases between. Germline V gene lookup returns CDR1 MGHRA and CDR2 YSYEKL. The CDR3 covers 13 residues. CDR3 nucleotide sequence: TGCGCCAGCAGCCCGCCAGGGGACACTGAAGCTTTCTTT. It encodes CASSPPGDTEAFF.

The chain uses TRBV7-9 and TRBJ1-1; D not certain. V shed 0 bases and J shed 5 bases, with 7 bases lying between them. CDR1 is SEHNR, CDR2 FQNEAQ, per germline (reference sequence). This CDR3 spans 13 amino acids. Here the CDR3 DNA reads TGTGCCAGCAGCTTAGCACTCGGGACTGAAGCTTTCTTT. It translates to CASSLALGTEAFF.

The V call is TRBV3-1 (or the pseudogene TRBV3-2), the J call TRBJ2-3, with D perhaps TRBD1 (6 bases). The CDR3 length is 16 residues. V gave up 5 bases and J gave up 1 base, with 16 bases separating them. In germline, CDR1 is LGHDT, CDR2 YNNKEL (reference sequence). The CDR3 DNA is TGTGCCAGCAGCAGCCACCCAGGGGCCGGCACAGATACGCAGTATTTT. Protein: CASSSHPGAGTDTQYF.

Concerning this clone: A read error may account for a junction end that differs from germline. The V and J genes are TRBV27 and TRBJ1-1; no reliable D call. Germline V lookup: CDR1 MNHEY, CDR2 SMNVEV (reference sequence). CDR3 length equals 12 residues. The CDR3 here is CATRKQNSEAFF. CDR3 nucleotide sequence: TGTGCCACCAGGAAGCAGAACAGTGAAGCTTTCTTT.

The CDR3 region is CASSIGLATDTQYF. The CDR3 DNA follows: TGTGCCAGTAGTATTGGGCTGGCCACAGATACGCAGTATTTT. This sequence joins TRBV19 and TRBJ2-3; D is ambiguous. V gave up 3 bases and J gave up 2 bases, with 9 bases separating them. The CDR3 covers 14 residues. Germline loops: CDR1 LNHDA, CDR2 SQIVND (reference sequence). The full variable domain, with the rest looked up from reference TRBV19 and TRBJ2-3, is DGGITQSPKYLFRKEGQNVTLSCEQNLNHDAMYWYRQDPGQGLRLIYYSQIVNDFQKGDIAEGYSVSREKKESFPLTVTSAQKNPTAFYLCASSIGLATDTQYFGPGTRLTVL.

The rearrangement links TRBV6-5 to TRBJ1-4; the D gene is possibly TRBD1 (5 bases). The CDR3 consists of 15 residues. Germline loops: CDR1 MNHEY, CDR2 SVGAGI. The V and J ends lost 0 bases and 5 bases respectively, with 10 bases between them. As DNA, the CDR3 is TGTGCCAGCAGTTACTCGCAGGGTGTAAATGAAAAACTGTTTTTT. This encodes CASSYSQGVNEKLFF.

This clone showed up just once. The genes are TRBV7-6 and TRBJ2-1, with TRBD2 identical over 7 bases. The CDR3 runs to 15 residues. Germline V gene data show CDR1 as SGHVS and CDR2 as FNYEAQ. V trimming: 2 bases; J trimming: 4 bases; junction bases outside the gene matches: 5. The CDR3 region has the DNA TGTGCCAGCAGCTTACCCGGGGGGAGATACAATGAGCAGTTCTTC. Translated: CASSLPGGRYNEQFF.

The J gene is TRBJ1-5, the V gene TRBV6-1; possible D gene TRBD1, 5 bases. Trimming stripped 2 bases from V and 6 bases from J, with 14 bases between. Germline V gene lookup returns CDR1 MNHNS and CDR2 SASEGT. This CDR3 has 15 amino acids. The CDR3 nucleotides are TGTGCCAGCAGTGAATCCGGGGGGGTGGGTCAGCCCCAGCATTTT. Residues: CASSESGGVGQPQHF.

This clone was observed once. The chain's CDR3 is CAHSRVGWEDEQYF. CDR3 coding DNA: TGTGCCCACAGCAGGGTGGGGTGGGAAGACGAGCAGTACTTC. The V call is TRBV9, the J call TRBJ2-7; a weak D match, TRBD1 (5 bases). The CDR3 is 14 residues long. The germline V gene encodes CDR1 SGDLS and CDR2 YYNGEE. The V end was cut by 10 bases, the J end by 5 bases, with 22 bases between.

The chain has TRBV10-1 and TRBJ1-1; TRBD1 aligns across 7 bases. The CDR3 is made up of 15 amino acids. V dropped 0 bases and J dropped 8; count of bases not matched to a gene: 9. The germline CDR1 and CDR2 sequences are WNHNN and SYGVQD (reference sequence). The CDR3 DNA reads TGCGCCAGCAGTGAGTCAAGGGGGCGACTCCAAGAAGCTTTCTTT. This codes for CASSESRGRLQEAFF.

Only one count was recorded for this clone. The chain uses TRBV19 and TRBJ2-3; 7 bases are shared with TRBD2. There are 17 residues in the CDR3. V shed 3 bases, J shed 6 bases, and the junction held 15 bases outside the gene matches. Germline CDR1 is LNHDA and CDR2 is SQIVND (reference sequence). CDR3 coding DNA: TGTGCCAGTAGTATGGAGCTAGCGGCAAACAATCGGGATACGCAGTATTTT. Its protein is CASSMELAANNRDTQYF.

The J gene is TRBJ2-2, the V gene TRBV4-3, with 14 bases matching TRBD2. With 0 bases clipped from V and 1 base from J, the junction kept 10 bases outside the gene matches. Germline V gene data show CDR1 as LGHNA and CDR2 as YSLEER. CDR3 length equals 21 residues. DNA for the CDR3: TGCGCCAGCAGCCAAGATCCAGGTGGGACTAGCGGGGGCCGGAACACCGGGGAGCTGTTTTTT. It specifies CASSQDPGGTSGGRNTGELFF.

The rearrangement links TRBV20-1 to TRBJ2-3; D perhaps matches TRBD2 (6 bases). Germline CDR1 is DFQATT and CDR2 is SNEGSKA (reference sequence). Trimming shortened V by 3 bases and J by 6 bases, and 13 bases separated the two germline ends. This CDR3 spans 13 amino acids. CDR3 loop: CSASGGSGDTQYF. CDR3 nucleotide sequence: TGCAGTGCTAGTGGAGGGTCTGGCGATACGCAGTATTTT.

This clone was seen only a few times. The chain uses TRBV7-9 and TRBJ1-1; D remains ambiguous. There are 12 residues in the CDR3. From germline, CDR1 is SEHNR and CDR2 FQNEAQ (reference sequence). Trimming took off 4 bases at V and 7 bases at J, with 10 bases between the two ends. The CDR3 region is CASSSRDFEAFF. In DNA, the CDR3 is TGTGCCAGCAGCTCACGGGATTTTGAAGCTTTCTTT. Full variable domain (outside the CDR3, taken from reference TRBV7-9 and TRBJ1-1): DTGVSQNPRHKITKRGQNVTFRCDPISEHNRLYWYRQTLGQGPEFLTYFQNEAQLEKSRLLSDRFSAERPKGSFSTLEIQRTEQGDSAMYLCASSSRDFEAFFGQGTRLTVV.

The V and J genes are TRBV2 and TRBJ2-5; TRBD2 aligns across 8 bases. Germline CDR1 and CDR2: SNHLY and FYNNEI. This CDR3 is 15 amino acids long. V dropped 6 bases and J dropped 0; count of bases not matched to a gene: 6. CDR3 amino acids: CASSPFSGNQETQYF. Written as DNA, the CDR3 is TGTGCCAGCAGCCCATTTAGCGGGAACCAAGAGACCCAGTACTTC.

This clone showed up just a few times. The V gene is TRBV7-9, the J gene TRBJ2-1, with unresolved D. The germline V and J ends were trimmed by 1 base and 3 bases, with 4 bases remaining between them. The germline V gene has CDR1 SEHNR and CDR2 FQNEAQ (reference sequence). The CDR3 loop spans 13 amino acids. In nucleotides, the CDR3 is TGTGCCAGCAGCTTAGTTCGCTACAATGAGCAGTTCTTC. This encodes CASSLVRYNEQFF.

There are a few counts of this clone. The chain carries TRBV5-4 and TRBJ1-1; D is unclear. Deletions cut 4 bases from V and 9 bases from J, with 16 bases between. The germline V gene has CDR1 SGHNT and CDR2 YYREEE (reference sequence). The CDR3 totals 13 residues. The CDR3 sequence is CASSRISTEQAFF. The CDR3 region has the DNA TGTGCCAGCAGCCGGATCAGTACAGAACAAGCTTTCTTT.